The clone carrying this T cell receptor (beta chain) was picked up many times. Its antigen is unknown. These data originate in a study of T cells after yellow fever vaccination. TCRdb itself ran the 5' RACE reads through MiXCR, one entry per CDR3 protein. The sample lists some 350,000 distinct CDR3 sequences, about 4% occurring once. Findings and caveats of the study: After the booster, about 95% of CD4 and about nine tenths of CD8 primary-response clones were re-detected. Abundant clonotypes from the bulk population could have been carried over as contaminants into FACS-sorted repertoires. There was a small share of clonotypes that showed up in both the CD4 and CD8 compartments.

Trimming cost V 2 bases and J 6 bases, with 10 bases left between them. The CDR3 extends over 13 amino acids. This sequence joins TRBV12-3 or TRBV12-4 and TRBJ1-1, with D perhaps TRBD1 (6 bases). The TCR sequence derives from a man younger than 35 who received the YFV17D yellow fever vaccine. Here the sequenced sample was PBMCs, taken 5 days after the yellow fever booster vaccination. Here the CDR3 DNA reads TGTGCCAGCAGTTTAAGGGGGAGACCTGAAGCTTTCTTT. Its translation: CASSLRGRPEAFF.